This T cell receptor (beta chain) stems from a study of blood T cells in healthy people across ages. Trimming took off 6 bases at V and 4 bases at J, with 27 bases between the two ends. Germline-derived CDR1 and CDR2 are SGHAT and FQNNGV. The CDR3 is 18 residues long. PCR was performed a second time for 7 to 11 cycles using a sample-barcoded 5' primer and a J-beta primer mix. TCRdb ran MiXCR on the 5' RACE reads and lists one entry per CDR3 protein. The sample lists roughly 730,000 distinct CDR3 sequences, 56% occurring once. Sample: blood. The sequence was collected from a man aged 35-49 years in good health. The chain employs TRBV11-2 and TRBJ1-2; tentative D call: TRBD1 (5 bases). The DNA of the CDR3 is TGTGCCAGCAGTTATCTACCAGGACACTCCTCCGGGGCCTATGGCTACACCTTC. Translated, it gives CASSYLPGHSSGAYGYTF.